These 4 T cell receptor beta chains share one sample of origin, sequenced in a study of T-cell memory formation after mild COVID-19. TCRdb processed the 5' RACE reads anew with MiXCR; each CDR3 protein has one entry. The data contain under 250,000 distinct CDR3 sequences, 25% to 35% of them singletons. The sequencing input was PBMCs or a T cell subset sorted from them (not recorded which). The receptors come from an adult woman who had mild COVID-19 (a few samples of this study predate the infection). Cell type and time point are not known.

The chain recombines TRBV4-3 with TRBJ2-1, with 8 bases fitting TRBD2. The CDR3 length is 17 residues. Per the germline V gene, CDR1 is LGHNA and CDR2 is YSLEER. V shed 0 bases, J shed 9 bases, and the junction held 13 bases outside the gene matches. The DNA for the CDR3 is TGCGCCAGCAGCCAAGATATAAGGACTAGCCGGACGGGTGAGCAGTTCTTC. Encoded protein: CASSQDIRTSRTGEQFF.

The chain employs TRBV9 and TRBJ1-4; no definite D call. V lost 2 bases and J 7 bases, leaving 6 bases between the germline ends. Germline lookup yields CDR1 SGDLS and CDR2 YYNGEE. The CDR3 covers 12 residues. CDR3 sequence (DNA): TGTGCCAGCAGCGTCCGAGGTGAAAAACTGTTTTTT. It specifies CASSVRGEKLFF.

The V call is TRBV4-2, the J call TRBJ2-4; 7 nucleotides agree with TRBD1. Per the germline V gene, CDR1 is LGHNA and CDR2 is YNFKEQ. The V gene end was trimmed by 0 bases and the J gene end by 0 bases; junction bases not matched to a gene: 8. The CDR3 is made up of 18 amino acids. The CDR3 loop is CASSQETGLLIAKNIQYF. CDR3 nucleotide sequence: TGTGCCAGCAGCCAAGAGACAGGGCTCTTGATAGCCAAAAACATTCAGTACTTC.

J is TRBJ2-3 and V is TRBV13; TRBD2 aligns across 10 bases. Unmatched junction bases numbered 9, after V lost 5 bases and J lost 4 bases. The length of the CDR3 is 16 residues. Germline CDR1 is PRHDT and CDR2 is FYEKMQ (reference sequence). The CDR3 DNA sequence: TGTGCCAGCAGCCACCCCAGCGGGAGGGCTCCAGATACGCAGTATTTT. This encodes CASSHPSGRAPDTQYF.